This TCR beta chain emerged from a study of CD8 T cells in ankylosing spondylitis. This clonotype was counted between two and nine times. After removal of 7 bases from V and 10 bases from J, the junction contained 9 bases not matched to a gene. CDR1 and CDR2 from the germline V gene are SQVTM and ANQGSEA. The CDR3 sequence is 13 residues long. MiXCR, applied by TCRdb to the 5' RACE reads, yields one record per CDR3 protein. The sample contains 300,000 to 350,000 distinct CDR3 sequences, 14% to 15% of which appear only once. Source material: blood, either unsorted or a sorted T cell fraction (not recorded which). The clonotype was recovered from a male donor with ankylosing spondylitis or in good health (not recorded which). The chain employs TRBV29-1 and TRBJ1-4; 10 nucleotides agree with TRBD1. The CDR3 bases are TGCAGCGCCTGGGACAGGGGAGGGGGAAAACTGTTTTTT. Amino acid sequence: CSAWDRGGGKLFF.